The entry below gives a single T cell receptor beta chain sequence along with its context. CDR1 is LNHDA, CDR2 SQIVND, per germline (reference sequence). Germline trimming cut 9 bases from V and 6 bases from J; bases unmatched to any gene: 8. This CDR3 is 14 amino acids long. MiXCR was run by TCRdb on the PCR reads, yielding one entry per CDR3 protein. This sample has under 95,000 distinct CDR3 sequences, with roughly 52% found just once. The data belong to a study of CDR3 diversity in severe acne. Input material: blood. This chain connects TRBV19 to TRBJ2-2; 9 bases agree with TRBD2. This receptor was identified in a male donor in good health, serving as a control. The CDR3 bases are TGTGCCAGCACCGGGACTAGCCGATCCGGGGAGCTGTTTTTT. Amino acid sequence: CASTGTSRSGELFF.